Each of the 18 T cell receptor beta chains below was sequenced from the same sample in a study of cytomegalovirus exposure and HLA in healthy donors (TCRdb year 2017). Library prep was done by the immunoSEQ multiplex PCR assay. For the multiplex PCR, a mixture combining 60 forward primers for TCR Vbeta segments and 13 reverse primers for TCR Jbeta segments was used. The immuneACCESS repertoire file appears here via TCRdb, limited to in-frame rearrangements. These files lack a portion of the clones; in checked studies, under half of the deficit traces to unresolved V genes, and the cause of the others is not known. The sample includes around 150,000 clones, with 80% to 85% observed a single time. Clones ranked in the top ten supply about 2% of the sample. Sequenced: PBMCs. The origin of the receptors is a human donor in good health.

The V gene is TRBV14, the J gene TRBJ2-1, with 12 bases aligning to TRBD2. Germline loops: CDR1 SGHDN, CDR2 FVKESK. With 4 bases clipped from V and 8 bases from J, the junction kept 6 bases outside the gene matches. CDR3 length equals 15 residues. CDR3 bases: TGTGCCAGCAGCCCACGACTAGCGGGGGTTCATGAGCAGTTCTTC. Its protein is CASSPRLAGVHEQFF.

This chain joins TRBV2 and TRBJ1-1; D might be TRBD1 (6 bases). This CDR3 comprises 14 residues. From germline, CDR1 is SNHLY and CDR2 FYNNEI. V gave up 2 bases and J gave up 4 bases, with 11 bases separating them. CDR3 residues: CASSERRGLTEAFF. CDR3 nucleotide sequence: TGTGCCAGCAGTGAAAGGCGGGGGCTCACTGAAGCTTTCTTT.

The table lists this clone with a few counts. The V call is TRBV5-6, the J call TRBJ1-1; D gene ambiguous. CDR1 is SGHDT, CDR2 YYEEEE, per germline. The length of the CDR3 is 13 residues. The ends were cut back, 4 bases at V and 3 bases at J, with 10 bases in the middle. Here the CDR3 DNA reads TGTGCCAGCAGCCCTAGGGAGGACACTGAAGCTTTCTTT. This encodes CASSPREDTEAFF. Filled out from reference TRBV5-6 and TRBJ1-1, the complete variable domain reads DAGVTQSPTHLIKTRGQQVTLRCSPKSGHDTVSWYQQALGQGPQFIFQYYEEEERQRGNFPDRFSGHQFPNYSSELNVNALLLGDSALYLCASSPREDTEAFFGQGTRLTVV.

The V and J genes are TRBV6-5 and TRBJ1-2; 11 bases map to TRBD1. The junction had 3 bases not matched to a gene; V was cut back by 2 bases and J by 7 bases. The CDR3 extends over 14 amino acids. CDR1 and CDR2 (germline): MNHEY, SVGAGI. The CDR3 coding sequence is TGTGCCAGCAGTTACGGGACAGGGGGGTCTGGCTACACCTTC. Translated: CASSYGTGGSGYTF.

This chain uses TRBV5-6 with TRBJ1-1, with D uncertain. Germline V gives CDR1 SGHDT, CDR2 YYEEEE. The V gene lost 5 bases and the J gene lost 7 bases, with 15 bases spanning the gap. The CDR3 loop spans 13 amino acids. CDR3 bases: TGTGCCAGCAGTCAGCTCCAGGTCCGTGAAGCTTTCTTT. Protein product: CASSQLQVREAFF.

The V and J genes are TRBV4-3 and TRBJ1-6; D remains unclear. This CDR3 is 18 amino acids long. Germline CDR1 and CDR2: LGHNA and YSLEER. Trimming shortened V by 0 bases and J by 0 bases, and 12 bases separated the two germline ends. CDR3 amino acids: CASSQDTRGSSYNSPLHF. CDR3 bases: TGCGCCAGCAGCCAAGATACACGAGGAAGCTCCTATAATTCACCCCTCCACTTT.

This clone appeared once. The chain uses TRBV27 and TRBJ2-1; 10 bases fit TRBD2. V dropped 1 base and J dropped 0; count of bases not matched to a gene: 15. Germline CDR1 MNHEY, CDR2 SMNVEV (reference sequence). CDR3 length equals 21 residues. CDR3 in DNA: TGTGCCAGCAGTTTATTCAGTTCTAGCGGGGGAGACCTCAGCTCCTACAATGAGCAGTTCTTC. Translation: CASSLFSSSGGDLSSYNEQFF.

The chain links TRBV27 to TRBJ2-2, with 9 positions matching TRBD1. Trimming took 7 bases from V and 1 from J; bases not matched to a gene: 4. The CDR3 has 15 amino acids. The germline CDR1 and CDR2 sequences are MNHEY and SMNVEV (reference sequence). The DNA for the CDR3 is TGTGCCAGCAACCGGGACAGGGTGAACACCGGGGAGCTGTTTTTT. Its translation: CASNRDRVNTGELFF.

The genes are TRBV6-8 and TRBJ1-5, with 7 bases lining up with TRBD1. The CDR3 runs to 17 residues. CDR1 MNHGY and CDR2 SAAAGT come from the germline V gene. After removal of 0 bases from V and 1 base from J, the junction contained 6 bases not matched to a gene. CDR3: CASSYSAGGMSNQPQHF. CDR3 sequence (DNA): TGTGCCAGCAGTTACTCGGCAGGGGGAATGAGCAATCAGCCCCAGCATTTT.

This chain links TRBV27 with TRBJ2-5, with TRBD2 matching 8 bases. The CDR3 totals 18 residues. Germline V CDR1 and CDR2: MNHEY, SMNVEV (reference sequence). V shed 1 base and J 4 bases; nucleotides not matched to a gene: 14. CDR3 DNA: TGTGCCAGCAGTTTATTTTCCAAAGGAGCGGGGGTATCAGAGACCCAGTACTTC. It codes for CASSLFSKGAGVSETQYF.

In DNA, the CDR3 is TGTGCCAGCAGCCTGCGGACAGACGTTAAGGCTGAAGCTTTCTTT. Amino acid sequence: CASSLRTDVKAEAFF. The chain carries TRBV4-2 and TRBJ1-1; D might be TRBD1 (6 bases). The CDR3 contains 15 residues. Germline V gene data show CDR1 as LGHNA and CDR2 as YNFKEQ. Trimming stripped 4 bases from V and 6 bases from J, with 18 bases between.

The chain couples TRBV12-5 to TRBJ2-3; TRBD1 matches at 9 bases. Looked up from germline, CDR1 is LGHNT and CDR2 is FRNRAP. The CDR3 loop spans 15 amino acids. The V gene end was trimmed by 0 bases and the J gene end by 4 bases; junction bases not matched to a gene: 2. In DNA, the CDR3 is TGTGCTAGTGGTTTGGTAGGGACAGGGCCAGATACGCAGTATTTT. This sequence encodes CASGLVGTGPDTQYF. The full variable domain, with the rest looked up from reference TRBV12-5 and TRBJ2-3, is DARVTQTPRHKVTEMGQEVTMRCQPILGHNTVFWYRQTMMQGLELLAYFRNRAPLDDSGMPKDRFSAEMPDATLATLKIQPSEPRDSAVYFCASGLVGTGPDTQYFGPGTRLTVL.

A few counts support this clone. CDR3 sequence reads: CASITSGGAGTDTQYF. The DNA of the CDR3 is TGTGCCAGCATTACTAGCGGGGGGGCCGGGACGGATACGCAGTATTTT. The rearrangement joins TRBV28 to TRBJ2-3; 13 bases match TRBD2. Trimming removed 7 bases from V and 6 bases from J; junction bases left unmatched: 10. Germline CDR1 reads MDHEN; CDR2 reads SYDVKM. The CDR3 sequence is 16 residues long.

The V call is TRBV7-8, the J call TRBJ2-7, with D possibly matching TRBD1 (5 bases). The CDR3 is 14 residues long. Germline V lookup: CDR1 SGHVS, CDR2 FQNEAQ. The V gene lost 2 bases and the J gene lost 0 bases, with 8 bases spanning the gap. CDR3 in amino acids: CASSLSTGSYEQYF. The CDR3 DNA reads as TGTGCCAGCAGCTTAAGTACAGGCTCCTACGAGCAGTACTTC.

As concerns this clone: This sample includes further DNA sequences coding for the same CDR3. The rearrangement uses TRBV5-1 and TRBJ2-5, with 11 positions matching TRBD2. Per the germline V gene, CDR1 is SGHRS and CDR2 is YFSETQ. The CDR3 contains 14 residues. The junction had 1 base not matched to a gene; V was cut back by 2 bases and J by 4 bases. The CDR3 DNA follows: TGCGCCAGCAGCTTAGGACTAGCGGGAGAGACCCAGTACTTC. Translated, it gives CASSLGLAGETQYF.

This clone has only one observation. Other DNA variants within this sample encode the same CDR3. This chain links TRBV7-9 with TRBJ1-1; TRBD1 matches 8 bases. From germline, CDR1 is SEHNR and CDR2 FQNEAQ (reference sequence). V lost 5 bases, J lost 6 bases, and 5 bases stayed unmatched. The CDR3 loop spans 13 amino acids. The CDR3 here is CASSLIQGAEAFF. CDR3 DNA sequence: TGTGCCAGCAGCCTTATACAGGGGGCTGAAGCTTTCTTT.

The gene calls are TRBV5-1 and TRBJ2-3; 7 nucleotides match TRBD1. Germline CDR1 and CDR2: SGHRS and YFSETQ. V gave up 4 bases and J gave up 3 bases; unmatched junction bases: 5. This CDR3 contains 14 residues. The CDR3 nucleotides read TGCGCCAGCAGCGGTGGGACAGCTACAGATACGCAGTATTTT. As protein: CASSGGTATDTQYF.

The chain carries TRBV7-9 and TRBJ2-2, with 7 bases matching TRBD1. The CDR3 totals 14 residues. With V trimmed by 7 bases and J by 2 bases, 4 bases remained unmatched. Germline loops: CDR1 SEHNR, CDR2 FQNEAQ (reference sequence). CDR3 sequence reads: CASTYRGNTGELFF. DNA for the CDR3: TGTGCCAGCACATACAGGGGAAACACCGGGGAGCTGTTTTTT.